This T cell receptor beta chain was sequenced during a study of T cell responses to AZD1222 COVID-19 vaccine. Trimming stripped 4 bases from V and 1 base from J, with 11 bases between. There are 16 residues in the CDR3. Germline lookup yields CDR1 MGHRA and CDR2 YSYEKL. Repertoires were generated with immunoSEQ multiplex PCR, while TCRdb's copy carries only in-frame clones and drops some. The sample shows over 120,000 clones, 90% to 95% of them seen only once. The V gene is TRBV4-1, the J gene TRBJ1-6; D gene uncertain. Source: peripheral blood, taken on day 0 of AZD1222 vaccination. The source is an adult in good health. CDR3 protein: CASSPSRSSYNSPLHF. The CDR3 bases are TGCGCCAGCAGCCCCTCCCGTAGTTCCTATAATTCACCCCTCCACTTT.